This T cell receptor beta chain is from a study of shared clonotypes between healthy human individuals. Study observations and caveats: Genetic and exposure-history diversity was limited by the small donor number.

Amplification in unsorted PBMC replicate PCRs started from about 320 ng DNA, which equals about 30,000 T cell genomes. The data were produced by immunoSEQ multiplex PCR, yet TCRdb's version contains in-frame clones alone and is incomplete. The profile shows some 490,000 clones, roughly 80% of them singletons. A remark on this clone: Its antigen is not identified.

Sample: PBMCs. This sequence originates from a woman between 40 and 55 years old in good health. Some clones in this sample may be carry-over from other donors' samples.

The CDR3 DNA sequence: TGTGCCTGGAGTGTACTCAGGAACTATGGCTACACCTTC. Translation gives CAWSVLRNYGYTF. V usage is TRBV30 and J usage is TRBJ1-2, with unresolved D. V was trimmed by 0 bases and J by 2 bases, leaving 7 bases between them. The CDR3 loop spans 13 amino acids. Germline V CDR1 and CDR2: GTSNPN, SVGIG (reference sequence).